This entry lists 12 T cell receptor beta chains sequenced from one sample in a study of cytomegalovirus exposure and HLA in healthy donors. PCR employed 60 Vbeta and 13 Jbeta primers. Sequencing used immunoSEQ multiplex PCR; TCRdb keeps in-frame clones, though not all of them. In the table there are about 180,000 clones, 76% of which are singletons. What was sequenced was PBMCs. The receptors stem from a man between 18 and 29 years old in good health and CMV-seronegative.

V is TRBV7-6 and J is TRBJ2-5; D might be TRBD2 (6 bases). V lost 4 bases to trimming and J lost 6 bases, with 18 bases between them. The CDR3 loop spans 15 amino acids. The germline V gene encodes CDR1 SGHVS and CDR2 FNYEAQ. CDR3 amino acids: CASSSPLGRLKTQYF. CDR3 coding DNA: TGTGCCAGCAGCTCCCCTCTAGGGAGGTTAAAGACCCAGTACTTC.

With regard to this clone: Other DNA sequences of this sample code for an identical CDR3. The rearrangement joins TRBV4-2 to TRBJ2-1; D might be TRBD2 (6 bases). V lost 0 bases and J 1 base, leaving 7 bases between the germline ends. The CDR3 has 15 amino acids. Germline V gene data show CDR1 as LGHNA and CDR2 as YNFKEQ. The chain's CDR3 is CASSQDAGSYNEQFF. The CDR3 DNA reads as TGTGCCAGCAGCCAAGATGCGGGGTCCTACAATGAGCAGTTCTTC.

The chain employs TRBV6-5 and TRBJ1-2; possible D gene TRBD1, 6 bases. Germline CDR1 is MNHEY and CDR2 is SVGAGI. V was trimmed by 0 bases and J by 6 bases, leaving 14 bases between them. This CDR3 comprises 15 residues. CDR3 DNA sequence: TGTGCCAGCAGTTACTCGGGGAAAGGGGGGGATGGCTACACCTTC. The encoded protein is CASSYSGKGGDGYTF.

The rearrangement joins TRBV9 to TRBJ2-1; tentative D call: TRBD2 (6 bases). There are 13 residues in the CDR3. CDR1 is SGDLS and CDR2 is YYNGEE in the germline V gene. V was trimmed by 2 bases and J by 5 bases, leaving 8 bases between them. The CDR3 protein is CASSVGRHNEQFF. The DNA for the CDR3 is TGTGCCAGCAGCGTCGGGAGACACAATGAGCAGTTCTTC.

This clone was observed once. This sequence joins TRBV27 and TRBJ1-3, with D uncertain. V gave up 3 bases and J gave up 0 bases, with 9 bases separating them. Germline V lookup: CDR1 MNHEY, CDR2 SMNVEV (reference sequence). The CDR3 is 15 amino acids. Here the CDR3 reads CASSLSGSSGNTIYF. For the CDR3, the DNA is TGTGCCAGCAGTTTGTCCGGGAGCTCTGGAAACACCATATATTTT.

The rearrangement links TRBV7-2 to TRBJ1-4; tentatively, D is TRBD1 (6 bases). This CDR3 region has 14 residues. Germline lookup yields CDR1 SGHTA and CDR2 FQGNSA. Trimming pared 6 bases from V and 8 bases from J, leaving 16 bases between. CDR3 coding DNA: TGTGCCAGCAGTCACGGCAGGGGAGAAGAAAAACTGTTTTTT. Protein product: CASSHGRGEEKLFF.

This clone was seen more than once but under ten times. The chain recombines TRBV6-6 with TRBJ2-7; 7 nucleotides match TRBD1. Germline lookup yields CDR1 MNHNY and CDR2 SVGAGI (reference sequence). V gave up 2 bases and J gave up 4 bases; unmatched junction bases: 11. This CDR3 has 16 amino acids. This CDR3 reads CASSYNGGSRGYEQYF. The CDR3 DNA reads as TGTGCCAGCAGTTACAACGGTGGGTCCAGGGGGTACGAGCAGTACTTC.

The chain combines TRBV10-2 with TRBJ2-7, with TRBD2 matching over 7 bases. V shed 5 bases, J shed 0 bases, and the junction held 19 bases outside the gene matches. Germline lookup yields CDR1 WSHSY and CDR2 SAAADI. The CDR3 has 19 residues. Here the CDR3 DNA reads TGCGCCAGCAGTAGTAGGGGTGGGGTGGAAGGCGGGAGCTCCTACGAGCAGTACTTC. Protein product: CASSSRGGVEGGSSYEQYF.

CDR3 sequence reads: CASSPMTGGFYEQYF. Written as DNA, the CDR3 is TGTGCCAGCAGTCCGATGACAGGGGGTTTCTACGAGCAGTACTTC. This rearrangement joins TRBV7-2 to TRBJ2-7; 9 nucleotides match TRBD1. In germline, CDR1 is SGHTA, CDR2 FQGNSA. Losses at the gene ends were 6 bases for V and 3 bases for J; bases not matched to a gene: 9. The CDR3 spans 15 residues.

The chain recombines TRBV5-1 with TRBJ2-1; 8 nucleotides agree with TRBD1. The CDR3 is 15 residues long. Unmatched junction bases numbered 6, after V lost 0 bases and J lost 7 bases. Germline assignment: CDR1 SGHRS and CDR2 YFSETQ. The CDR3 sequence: CASSLALGQGNEQFF. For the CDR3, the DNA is TGCGCCAGCAGCTTGGCCCTCGGACAGGGAAATGAGCAGTTCTTC. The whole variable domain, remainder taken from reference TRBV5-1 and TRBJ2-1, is KAGVTQTPRYLIKTRGQQVTLSCSPISGHRSVSWYQQTPGQGLQFLFEYFSETQRNKGNFPGRFSGRQFSNSRSEMNVSTLELGDSALYLCASSLALGQGNEQFFGPGTRLTVL.

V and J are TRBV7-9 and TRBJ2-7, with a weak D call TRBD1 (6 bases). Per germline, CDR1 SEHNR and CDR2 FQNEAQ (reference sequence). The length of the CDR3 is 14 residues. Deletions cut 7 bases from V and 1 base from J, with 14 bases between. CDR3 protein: CASTPQGRSYEQYF. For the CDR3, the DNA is TGTGCCAGCACCCCGCAGGGGCGATCCTACGAGCAGTACTTC.

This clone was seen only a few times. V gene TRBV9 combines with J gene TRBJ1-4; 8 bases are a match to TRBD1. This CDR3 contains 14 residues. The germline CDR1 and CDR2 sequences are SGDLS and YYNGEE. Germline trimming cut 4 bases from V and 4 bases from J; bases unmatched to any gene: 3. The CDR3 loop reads CASSWDRRNEKLFF. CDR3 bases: TGTGCCAGCAGCTGGGACAGGCGTAATGAAAAACTGTTTTTT.